A selection of T cell receptor beta chains follows, all from one sample in a study of CD8 T cells in ankylosing spondylitis. TCRdb reanalysed the 5' RACE reads using MiXCR and keeps one entry per CDR3 protein. Among fewer than 650,000 distinct CDR3 sequences listed, over 9.5% were seen once. The sample taken for sequencing was blood, either unsorted or a sorted T cell fraction (not recorded which). These receptor sequences come from a male donor with ankylosing spondylitis. Both conserved end residues are part of each CDR3. Each record gives: clone size, J gene, D gene, V gene, CDR3 protein, CDR3 DNA. The D gene is left open where the match is weak. Clone size is shown for a subset of rows, as once, few, many or a class of expanded clone.

many	TRBJ2-2	.	TRBV2	CASRPDSGELFF	TGTGCCAGCAGACCCGACAGCGGGGAGCTGTTTTTT
few	TRBJ2-3	.	TRBV11-2	CASSLDGLRATQYF	TGTGCCAGCAGCTTAGATGGGCTCCGTGCTACGCAGTATTTT
many	TRBJ2-7	.	TRBV7-9	CASSLGGPIGSYEQYF	TGTGCCAGCAGCTTAGGGGGCCCCATTGGCTCCTACGAGCAGTACTTC
.	TRBJ2-1	.	TRBV20-1	CSARDFTQSSYNEQFF	TGCAGTGCTAGAGATTTTACGCAGAGCTCCTACAATGAGCAGTTCTTC
few	TRBJ1-4	.	TRBV19	CASSPPGTTNEKLFF	TGTGCCAGTAGTCCACCGGGTACAACTAATGAAAAACTGTTTTTT
.	TRBJ2-3	TRBD1	TRBV4-2	CASSQDTPGTGGDTQYF	TGTGCCAGCAGCCAAGATACCCCCGGGACAGGGGGAGATACGCAGTATTTT
many	TRBJ2-7	.	TRBV20-1	CSARTVRSEQYF	TGCAGTGCTCGGACCGTGCGTTCGGAGCAGTACTTC
.	TRBJ2-7	TRBD1	TRBV20-1	CSARGDRSTYEQYF	TGCAGTGCTAGAGGGGACAGGTCAACCTACGAGCAGTACTTC
few	TRBJ2-1	TRBD1	TRBV24-1	CATSGPGQIYNEQFF	TGTGCCACCAGTGGCCCGGGACAGATCTACAATGAGCAGTTCTTC
.	TRBJ2-7	.	TRBV11-2	CASLLALGYEQYF	TGTGCCAGCCTGTTAGCGCTCGGATACGAGCAGTACTTC
many	TRBJ2-3	.	TRBV5-1	CASSILSGSTDTQYF	TGCGCCAGCAGCATCCTTAGCGGCAGCACAGATACGCAGTATTTT
many	TRBJ2-1	.	TRBV7-2	CASSLVAGNEQFF	TGTGCCAGCAGCTTAGTCGCTGGAAATGAGCAGTTCTTC
few	TRBJ2-5	.	TRBV6-1	CASSGSSHPGPRGETQYF	TGTGCCAGCAGTGGGTCCTCCCATCCGGGACCGAGAGGAGAGACCCAGTACTTC
few	TRBJ1-6	TRBD1	TRBV5-1	CASSLGQGVDNSPLHF	TGCGCCAGCAGCTTGGGACAGGGGGTTGACAATTCACCCCTCCACTTT
few	TRBJ1-5	.	TRBV12-3/TRBV12-4	CASSFMAEGDQPQHF	TGTGCCAGCAGTTTTATGGCTGAAGGGGATCAGCCCCAGCATTTT
few	TRBJ2-5	TRBD1	TRBV7-9	CASSLGRDRGTKTQYF	TGTGCCAGCAGCTTAGGACGGGACAGGGGAACAAAGACCCAGTACTTC
few	TRBJ2-3	.	TRBV20-1	CSAGSRRTDTQYF	TGCAGTGCCGGATCGCGGCGCACAGATACGCAGTATTTT
few	TRBJ2-1	.	TRBV9	CASSVDPVRTSPNEQFF	TGTGCCAGCAGCGTAGACCCTGTTCGAACTAGTCCGAATGAGCAGTTCTTC
.	TRBJ2-3	TRBD2	TRBV7-2	CASSFSREGGDTQYF	TGTGCCAGCAGCTTTTCCCGGGAGGGTGGAGATACGCAGTATTTT
.	TRBJ1-1	.	TRBV20-1	CSASPFSNTEAFF	TGCAGTGCTAGCCCCTTCTCGAACACTGAAGCTTTCTTT
.	TRBJ2-1	.	TRBV14	CASSQFLGGWNEQFF	TGTGCCAGCAGCCAATTCCTAGGGGGTTGGAATGAGCAGTTCTTC
many	TRBJ2-1	.	TRBV20-1	CSATWVINEQFF	TGCAGTGCTACGTGGGTCATAAATGAGCAGTTCTTC
few	TRBJ1-2	TRBD1	TRBV20-1	CSASARDRAIVNYGYTF	TGCAGTGCTAGCGCCCGGGACAGGGCTATAGTTAACTATGGCTACACCTTC
.	TRBJ2-1	.	TRBV11-3	CASSLSEEIEQFF	TGTGCCAGCAGCTTATCCGAGGAAATCGAGCAGTTCTTC
many	TRBJ2-3	.	TRBV6-1	CASSVTYRGTDTQYF	TGTGCCAGCAGTGTGACATACCGGGGCACAGATACGCAGTATTTT